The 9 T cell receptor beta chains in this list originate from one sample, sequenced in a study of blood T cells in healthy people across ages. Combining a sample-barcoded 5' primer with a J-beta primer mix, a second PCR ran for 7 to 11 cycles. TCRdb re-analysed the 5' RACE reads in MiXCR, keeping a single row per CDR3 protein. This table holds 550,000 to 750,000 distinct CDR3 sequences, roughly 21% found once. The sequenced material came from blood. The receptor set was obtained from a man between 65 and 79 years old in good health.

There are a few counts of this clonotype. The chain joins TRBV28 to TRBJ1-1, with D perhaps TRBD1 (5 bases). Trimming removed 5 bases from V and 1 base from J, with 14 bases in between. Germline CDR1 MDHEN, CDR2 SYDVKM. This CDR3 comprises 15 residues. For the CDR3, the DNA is TGTGCCAGCAGTCCATACGAGACAGCGAACACTGAAGCTTTCTTT. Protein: CASSPYETANTEAFF.

CDR3 loop: CASSAGWSTNYGYTF. CDR3 DNA sequence: TGCGCCAGCAGCGCAGGCTGGTCAACAAACTATGGCTACACCTTC. The rearrangement uses TRBV5-1 and TRBJ1-2; D ambiguous. Trimming took 4 bases from V and 2 from J, leaving 15 bases between them. Looked up from germline, CDR1 is SGHRS and CDR2 is YFSETQ. The CDR3 loop spans 15 amino acids.

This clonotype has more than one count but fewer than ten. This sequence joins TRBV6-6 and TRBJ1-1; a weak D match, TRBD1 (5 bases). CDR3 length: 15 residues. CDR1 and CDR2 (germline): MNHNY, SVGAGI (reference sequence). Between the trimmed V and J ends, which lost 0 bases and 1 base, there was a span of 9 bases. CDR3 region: CASSYSAQGNTEAFF. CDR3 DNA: TGTGCCAGCAGTTACTCGGCCCAGGGGAACACTGAAGCTTTCTTT.

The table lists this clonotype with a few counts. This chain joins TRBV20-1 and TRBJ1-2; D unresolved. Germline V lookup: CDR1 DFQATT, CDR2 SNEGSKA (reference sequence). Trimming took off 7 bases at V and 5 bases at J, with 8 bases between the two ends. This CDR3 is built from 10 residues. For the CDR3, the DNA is TGCAGTGTGAGGCTTTATGGCTACACCTTC. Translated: CSVRLYGYTF.

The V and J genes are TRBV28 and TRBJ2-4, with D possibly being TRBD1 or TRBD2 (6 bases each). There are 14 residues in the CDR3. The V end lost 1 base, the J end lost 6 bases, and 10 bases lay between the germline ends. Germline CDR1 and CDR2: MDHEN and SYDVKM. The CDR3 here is CASSLSEGGNIQYF. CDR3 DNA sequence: TGTGCCAGCAGTTTATCCGAGGGGGGAAACATTCAGTACTTC. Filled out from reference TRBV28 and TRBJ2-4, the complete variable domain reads DVKVTQSSRYLVKRTGEKVFLECVQDMDHENMFWYRQDPGLGLRLIYFSYDVKMKEKGDIPEGYSVSREKKERFSLILESASTNQTSMYLCASSLSEGGNIQYFGAGTRLSVL.

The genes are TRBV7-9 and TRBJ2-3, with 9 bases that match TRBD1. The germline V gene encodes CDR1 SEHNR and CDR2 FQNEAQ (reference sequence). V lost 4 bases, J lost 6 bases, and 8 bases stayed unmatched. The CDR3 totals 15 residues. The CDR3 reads CASSSRDRVADTQYF. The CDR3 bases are TGTGCCAGCAGCTCCCGGGACAGGGTTGCCGATACGCAGTATTTT.

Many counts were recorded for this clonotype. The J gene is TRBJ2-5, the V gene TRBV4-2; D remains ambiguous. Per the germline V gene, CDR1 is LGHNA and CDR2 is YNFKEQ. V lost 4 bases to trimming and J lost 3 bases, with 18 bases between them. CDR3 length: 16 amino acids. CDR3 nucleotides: TGTGCCAGCAGCCCGTCCCTCCCAGGAAGGGAAGAGACCCAGTACTTC. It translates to CASSPSLPGREETQYF.

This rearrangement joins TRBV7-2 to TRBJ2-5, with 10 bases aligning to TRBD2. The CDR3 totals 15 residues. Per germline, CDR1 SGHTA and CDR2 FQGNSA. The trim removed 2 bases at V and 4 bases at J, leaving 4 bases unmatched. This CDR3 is CASSLPGLARETQYF. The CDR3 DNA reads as TGTGCCAGCAGCTTACCGGGACTAGCGCGAGAGACCCAGTACTTC.

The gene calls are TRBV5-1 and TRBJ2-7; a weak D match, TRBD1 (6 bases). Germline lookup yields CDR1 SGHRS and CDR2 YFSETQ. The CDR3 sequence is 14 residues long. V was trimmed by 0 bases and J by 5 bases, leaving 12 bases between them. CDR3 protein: CASSLGQEQHEQYF. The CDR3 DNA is TGCGCCAGCAGCTTGGGACAGGAGCAACACGAGCAGTACTTC.